A selection of T cell receptor beta chains follows, all from one sample in a study of T cells in Graves' hyperthyroidism and ophthalmopathy. Via MiXCR, TCRdb re-called the multiplex PCR reads, giving one row per CDR3 protein. The data show approximately 870,000 distinct CDR3 sequences, roughly 37% seen once. Material: blood. The receptors were gathered from a man aged 18 to 35 with Graves' hyperthyroidism. CDR3s include the opening cysteine and the closing phenylalanine or tryptophan. The order of the fields is CDR3 DNA, CDR3 protein, V gene, D gene, clone size, J gene. The D gene is left open where the match is weak. The listing skips clone size in some rows; elsewhere it reads once, few, many or a size class.

CDR3nt: TGCAGTGCTAGAGATAGGGCCAGGGCGGACGAGCAGTACTTC
CDR3aa: CSARDRARADEQYF
v_gene: TRBV20-1
d_gene: .
abundance: few
j_gene: TRBJ2-7

CDR3nt: TGTGCCAGCAGTTACGGGACTAGCACGTACTTC
CDR3aa: CASSYGTSTYF
v_gene: TRBV6-6
d_gene: TRBD2
abundance: .
j_gene: TRBJ2-7

CDR3nt: TGTGCCAGCAGCTTCCGGGTGGGGAACTACGAGCAGTACTTC
CDR3aa: CASSFRVGNYEQYF
v_gene: TRBV7-9
d_gene: .
abundance: few
j_gene: TRBJ2-7

CDR3nt: TGTGCCAGCAGCCCCCGACGGGGCGAGCAGTACTTC
CDR3aa: CASSPRRGEQYF
v_gene: TRBV12-3/TRBV12-4
d_gene: .
abundance: .
j_gene: TRBJ2-7

CDR3nt: TGTGCCACCAGGGGGGGAAACAATCAGCCCCAGCATTTT
CDR3aa: CATRGGNNQPQHF
v_gene: TRBV15
d_gene: .
abundance: many
j_gene: TRBJ1-5

CDR3nt: TGTGCCAGCGGACAGGGGCTCAATCAGCCCCAGCATTTT
CDR3aa: CASGQGLNQPQHF
v_gene: TRBV19
d_gene: TRBD1
abundance: many
j_gene: TRBJ1-5

CDR3nt: TGTGCCATTCCAGGGGGGATGAACACTGAAGCTTTCTTT
CDR3aa: CAIPGGMNTEAFF
v_gene: TRBV7-9
d_gene: TRBD1
abundance: few
j_gene: TRBJ1-1

CDR3nt: TGTGCCAGTCATGGACTAGCGGAAGAGACCCAGTACTTC
CDR3aa: CASHGLAEETQYF
v_gene: TRBV6-6
d_gene: TRBD2
abundance: many
j_gene: TRBJ2-5

CDR3nt: TGTGCCACCAGTGGGGCCCGGGACTACCAAGAGACCCAGTACTTC
CDR3aa: CATSGARDYQETQYF
v_gene: TRBV24-1
d_gene: .
abundance: many
j_gene: TRBJ2-5

CDR3nt: TGTGCCAGCAGTTTGAAGAGGAACACTGAAGCTTTCTTT
CDR3aa: CASSLKRNTEAFF
v_gene: TRBV12-3/TRBV12-4
d_gene: .
abundance: many
j_gene: TRBJ1-1

CDR3nt: TGCAGCGCGCGGGTTACGGGGGGTAGCACAGATACGCAGTATTTT
CDR3aa: CSARVTGGSTDTQYF
v_gene: TRBV29-1
d_gene: TRBD2
abundance: .
j_gene: TRBJ2-3

CDR3nt: TGCGCCAGCAGTGAGTGGGTGGCGAGCACTGAAGCTTTCTTT
CDR3aa: CASSEWVASTEAFF
v_gene: TRBV10-2
d_gene: .
abundance: .
j_gene: TRBJ1-1

CDR3nt: TGTGCCAGCAGCTTAGTGGTACAGGGGGCTTACACCTTC
CDR3aa: CASSLVVQGAYTF
v_gene: TRBV7-2
d_gene: TRBD1
abundance: many
j_gene: TRBJ1-2

CDR3nt: TGCGCCAGCAGCCAAGCTGCGGCGGGAGTGGGAGAGACCCAGTACTTC
CDR3aa: CASSQAAAGVGETQYF
v_gene: TRBV4-1
d_gene: TRBD2
abundance: .
j_gene: TRBJ2-5

CDR3nt: TGCAGCAGCCCGTCTGGGACAGGGGACACTGAAGCTTTCTTT
CDR3aa: CSSPSGTGDTEAFF
v_gene: TRBV29-1
d_gene: TRBD1
abundance: .
j_gene: TRBJ1-1

CDR3nt: TGCAGCGTTGAGAGGGACAGTTCCTACAATGAGCAGTTCTTC
CDR3aa: CSVERDSSYNEQFF
v_gene: TRBV29-1
d_gene: TRBD1
abundance: .
j_gene: TRBJ2-1

CDR3nt: TGTGCCAGCAGCTTACAGGGCCCGAACACTGAAGCTTTCTTT
CDR3aa: CASSLQGPNTEAFF
v_gene: TRBV7-8
d_gene: .
abundance: many
j_gene: TRBJ1-1

CDR3nt: TGTGCCAGCAGCCTACCTTCGTACGGGCCCACTGAAGCTTTCTTT
CDR3aa: CASSLPSYGPTEAFF
v_gene: TRBV7-9
d_gene: .
abundance: many
j_gene: TRBJ1-1

CDR3nt: TGCAGTGCTGGAGTTCAGGGGCCCCAAGAGACCCAGTACTTC
CDR3aa: CSAGVQGPQETQYF
v_gene: TRBV20-1
d_gene: .
abundance: .
j_gene: TRBJ2-5

CDR3nt: TGTGCCAGTCCCCCGGGGGCTATAGGAGAGACCCAGTACTTC
CDR3aa: CASPPGAIGETQYF
v_gene: TRBV5-4
d_gene: .
abundance: .
j_gene: TRBJ2-5

CDR3nt: TGCGCCAGCGTAGGGATCTATGGCTACACCTTC
CDR3aa: CASVGIYGYTF
v_gene: TRBV4-1
d_gene: .
abundance: few
j_gene: TRBJ1-2

CDR3nt: TGTGCCAGCACCCTAAACCCCACCGGGAACACTGAAGCTTTCTTT
CDR3aa: CASTLNPTGNTEAFF
v_gene: TRBV12-3/TRBV12-4
d_gene: .
abundance: .
j_gene: TRBJ1-1

CDR3nt: TGCAGCGGGATCGCAGAGACCCAGTACTTC
CDR3aa: CSGIAETQYF
v_gene: TRBV29-1
d_gene: .
abundance: .
j_gene: TRBJ2-5

CDR3nt: TGTGCCAGCAGCTCCGTCATTGGGGGGAGCTCCTACGAGCAGTACTTC
CDR3aa: CASSSVIGGSSYEQYF
v_gene: TRBV7-9
d_gene: .
abundance: .
j_gene: TRBJ2-7

CDR3nt: TGTGCCGTCCGAGGTGGACAGGGGGCCCACGTCCTGACTTTC
CDR3aa: CAVRGGQGAHVLTF
v_gene: TRBV10-3
d_gene: TRBD1
abundance: once
j_gene: TRBJ2-6

CDR3nt: TGTGCCAGTAGGGGACAGGGGGTAAGCAATCAGCCCCAGCATTTT
CDR3aa: CASRGQGVSNQPQHF
v_gene: TRBV19
d_gene: TRBD1
abundance: many
j_gene: TRBJ1-5

CDR3nt: TGTGCCAGCAGGACGGGACAGGCTAATGAAAAACTGTTTTTT
CDR3aa: CASRTGQANEKLFF
v_gene: TRBV6-6
d_gene: TRBD1
abundance: .
j_gene: TRBJ1-4

CDR3nt: TGCGCCAGCAGCCAAGGACTCGAAAGCTCCTACGAGCAGTACTTC
CDR3aa: CASSQGLESSYEQYF
v_gene: TRBV7-2
d_gene: .
abundance: .
j_gene: TRBJ2-7

CDR3nt: TGTGCCAGCAGTGAAGGGGCGGTCACTGAAGCTTTCTTT
CDR3aa: CASSEGAVTEAFF
v_gene: TRBV6-4
d_gene: .
abundance: .
j_gene: TRBJ1-1

CDR3nt: TGTGCTAGTGGTTGGATAGCCACCGGGGAGCTGTTTTTT
CDR3aa: CASGWIATGELFF
v_gene: TRBV12-5
d_gene: .
abundance: once
j_gene: TRBJ2-2

CDR3nt: TGTGCCATCAGTGAGAACGAGCTTAGGCCCCAGCATTTT
CDR3aa: CAISENELRPQHF
v_gene: TRBV10-3
d_gene: .
abundance: many
j_gene: TRBJ1-5

CDR3nt: TGTGCCAGCAGTGACGGTGCTACGGACGGGGAGCTGTTTTTT
CDR3aa: CASSDGATDGELFF
v_gene: TRBV2
d_gene: .
abundance: few
j_gene: TRBJ2-2

CDR3nt: TGCAGTGCCAACCGGGAAACCTACGAGCAGTACTTC
CDR3aa: CSANRETYEQYF
v_gene: TRBV20-1
d_gene: .
abundance: few
j_gene: TRBJ2-7

CDR3nt: TGTGCCAGCAGTTCCTCGGGAGGGGGAGGTGAGACCCAGTACTTC
CDR3aa: CASSSSGGGGETQYF
v_gene: TRBV7-9
d_gene: TRBD2
abundance: few
j_gene: TRBJ2-5

CDR3nt: TGCAGCGTTGTAAGCGCGGACTCCTACGAGCAGTACTTC
CDR3aa: CSVVSADSYEQYF
v_gene: TRBV29-1
d_gene: .
abundance: many
j_gene: TRBJ2-7

CDR3nt: TGTGCCATCAGTGAGTCGGTCGACGAGCAGTACTTC
CDR3aa: CAISESVDEQYF
v_gene: TRBV10-3
d_gene: .
abundance: once
j_gene: TRBJ2-7

CDR3nt: TGTGCCAGCAGCTTATCCCCCCTGGGGACTGAAGCTTTCTTT
CDR3aa: CASSLSPLGTEAFF
v_gene: TRBV7-2
d_gene: .
abundance: .
j_gene: TRBJ1-1

CDR3nt: TGTGCCAGCAGTTTATGGCAGGGCGATCAGCCCCAGCATTTT
CDR3aa: CASSLWQGDQPQHF
v_gene: TRBV12-3/TRBV12-4
d_gene: .
abundance: .
j_gene: TRBJ1-5

CDR3nt: TGTGCCAGCGTTCGGGTTACGGGAGCGAACACTGAAGCTTTCTTT
CDR3aa: CASVRVTGANTEAFF
v_gene: TRBV25-1
d_gene: .
abundance: .
j_gene: TRBJ1-1

CDR3nt: TGTGCCAGCAATAAAGGCGGGGGGCCGAATTCACCCCTCCACTTT
CDR3aa: CASNKGGGPNSPLHF
v_gene: TRBV2
d_gene: .
abundance: .
j_gene: TRBJ1-6

CDR3nt: TGCAGTGCTAGAGAACCGGGACAGGGGTTGTTTTCACCCCTCCACTTT
CDR3aa: CSAREPGQGLFSPLHF
v_gene: TRBV20-1
d_gene: TRBD1
abundance: few
j_gene: TRBJ1-6

CDR3nt: TGCGCCAGCAGCGAACACCCTGTCTCTGGAAACACCATATATTTT
CDR3aa: CASSEHPVSGNTIYF
v_gene: TRBV5-1
d_gene: .
abundance: .
j_gene: TRBJ1-3

CDR3nt: TGTGCCAGCAGCCTCGGACAGGAGCTGCGAGGCTACACCTTC
CDR3aa: CASSLGQELRGYTF
v_gene: TRBV7-3
d_gene: TRBD1
abundance: .
j_gene: TRBJ1-2

CDR3nt: TGTGCCAGCAGCTTAACCGGCCCGGGGCCGTCTTCTCTCTATGGCTACACCTTC
CDR3aa: CASSLTGPGPSSLYGYTF
v_gene: TRBV7-3
d_gene: .
abundance: few
j_gene: TRBJ1-2

CDR3nt: TGTGCCAGCAGCTTAGTAGGAATCACCCAGCTGAACACCGGGGAGCTGTTTTTT
CDR3aa: CASSLVGITQLNTGELFF
v_gene: TRBV7-9
d_gene: .
abundance: .
j_gene: TRBJ2-2

CDR3nt: TGTGCCACCAGCAGTGAAGCTCAGGGGGCTGGGGCCAACGTCCTGACTTTC
CDR3aa: CATSSEAQGAGANVLTF
v_gene: TRBV15
d_gene: TRBD1
abundance: .
j_gene: TRBJ2-6

CDR3nt: TGTGCCAGCAGCCAGGAATGGTCCCCCGCCTACGAGCAGTACTTC
CDR3aa: CASSQEWSPAYEQYF
v_gene: TRBV7-2
d_gene: .
abundance: .
j_gene: TRBJ2-7

CDR3nt: TGTGCCAGCAGACCGGACAGGACTCTCTATGGCTACACCTTC
CDR3aa: CASRPDRTLYGYTF
v_gene: TRBV12-3/TRBV12-4
d_gene: TRBD1
abundance: few
j_gene: TRBJ1-2

CDR3nt: TGTGCCAGCCACGGAAGGGGTAACAATGAAGCTTTCTTT
CDR3aa: CASHGRGNNEAFF
v_gene: TRBV6-5
d_gene: .
abundance: .
j_gene: TRBJ1-1

CDR3nt: TGTGCCACCAGCAGAGATCGGGTTGGTGATAGCAATCAGCCCCAGCATTTT
CDR3aa: CATSRDRVGDSNQPQHF
v_gene: TRBV15
d_gene: .
abundance: many
j_gene: TRBJ1-5

CDR3nt: TGTGCCAGCAGTTTATACAGCAGGGGCCTCGGTTCCATGAACACTGAAGCTTTCTTT
CDR3aa: CASSLYSRGLGSMNTEAFF
v_gene: TRBV12-3/TRBV12-4
d_gene: .
abundance: .
j_gene: TRBJ1-1

CDR3nt: TGTGCCAGCAGTTTAGGGGGGGAAGATAGCAATCAGCCCCAGCATTTT
CDR3aa: CASSLGGEDSNQPQHF
v_gene: TRBV12-3/TRBV12-4
d_gene: .
abundance: few
j_gene: TRBJ1-5

CDR3nt: TGCGCCAGCAGCCCGACAGGGATGGACTATGGCTACACCTTC
CDR3aa: CASSPTGMDYGYTF
v_gene: TRBV5-1
d_gene: TRBD1
abundance: many
j_gene: TRBJ1-2

CDR3nt: TGCGCCAGCAGCCAAGGTTGGCAGAGAAATAGGGGCAATCAGCCCCAGCATTTT
CDR3aa: CASSQGWQRNRGNQPQHF
v_gene: TRBV7-2
d_gene: .
abundance: .
j_gene: TRBJ1-5

CDR3nt: TGCGCCAGCAGCCAAACAGCCGCCGTGACATACGCCTCCTACGAGCAGTACTTC
CDR3aa: CASSQTAAVTYASYEQYF
v_gene: TRBV7-9
d_gene: .
abundance: .
j_gene: TRBJ2-7